This T cell receptor (beta chain) came from a study of OX40 agonist ivuxolimab in advanced cancers. Study outcomes and limitations: Dose levels from 0.1 to 3.0 mg/kg saw CD4+ and CD8+ blood T cells expand clonally by week 6. A proportion of nonresponders additionally exhibited low normalized T-cell clonal expansion. Individuals who were partial responders at 0.1-3.0 mg/kg had clonal expansion that ranked among the lowest.

This CDR3 has 15 amino acids. A remark on this clone: Its specificity is not known.

Profiled with immunoSEQ multiplex PCR; TCRdb holds only in-frame clones, not every one. Of approximately 54,000 clones detected, around nine tenths appear once; the ten largest clones hold around 3.3%. The starting material was CD4+ or CD8+ T cells sorted from blood, obtained in a trial of the OX40 agonist ivuxolimab. The clonotype was recovered from an adult with an advanced solid tumor such as melanoma, head and neck, liver or kidney cancer. This rearrangement joins TRBV6-7 to TRBJ2-5; TRBD1 matches 7 bases. The end of the DNA fits TRBJ2-7 better, so the J call may be wrong. TRBV6-7 is an open reading frame whose function is uncertain. The CDR3 sequence is CAKSCPTGVGSEQYF. The CDR3 region has the DNA TGTGCCAAATCTTGTCCTACAGGGGTAGGTAGCGAGCAGTACTTC.